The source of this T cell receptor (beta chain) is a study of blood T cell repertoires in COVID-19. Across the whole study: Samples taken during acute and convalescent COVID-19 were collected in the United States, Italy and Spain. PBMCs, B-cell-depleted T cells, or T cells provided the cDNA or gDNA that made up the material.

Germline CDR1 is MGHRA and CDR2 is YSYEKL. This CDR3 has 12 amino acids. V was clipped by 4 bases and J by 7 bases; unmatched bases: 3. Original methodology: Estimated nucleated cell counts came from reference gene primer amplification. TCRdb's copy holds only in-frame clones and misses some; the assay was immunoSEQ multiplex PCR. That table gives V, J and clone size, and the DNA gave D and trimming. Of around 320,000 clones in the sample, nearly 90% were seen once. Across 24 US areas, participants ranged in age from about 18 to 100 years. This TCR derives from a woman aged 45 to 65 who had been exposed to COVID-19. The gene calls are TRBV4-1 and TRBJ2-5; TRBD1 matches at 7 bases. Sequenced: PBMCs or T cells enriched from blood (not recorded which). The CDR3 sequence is CASSRTGGTQYF. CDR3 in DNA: TGCGCCAGCAGCCGGACAGGTGGGACCCAGTACTTC.